This section outlines one T cell receptor beta chain sequence together with its context. This clone was picked up a small number of times. What this receptor recognizes is not known. No much larger clonotype is one base removed from it; base qualities were not supplied. V is pared back by 2 bases and J by 0 bases, with 5 bases lying between the germline termini. Including the terminal cysteine and phenylalanine, the CDR3 comprises 14 residues. CDR3 DNA is the only sequence kept; it has 42 bases, read in frame from the first base. The germline V gene encodes CDR1 KGHSH and CDR2 LQKENI. These data are taken from a study of beta chain features in type 1 diabetes (dated by TCRdb to about 2018). With regard to the full study: Mean age, gender distribution, total cell number and subset yield did not differ between patients and healthy donors. A total of 107,917,701 sorted cells were examined across all samples, and the number of cells per subset was strongly correlated with RNA yield. The study compared the TCRB repertoires of sorted circulating CD4+ T cell subsets in recently diagnosed type 1 diabetes patients with those in matched healthy donors. Regulatory and stem cell-like memory subsets were isolated from only 8 patients and roughly 8 healthy donors, whereas naive and central memory subsets came from all 30 or so donors. General conclusions and limits of the study: In all four CD4+ subsets, TCRB CDR3 length was moderately but significantly shorter in type 1 diabetes patients. Naive, central memory and regulatory TCRB repertoires appeared to be more alike among patients than among healthy donors. Because cDNA was sequenced instead of genomic DNA, highly expressing activated cells could be over-represented, though the groups showed no difference in activation or CD3 levels. At VDJ recombination sites, type 1 diabetes patients had fewer insertions and more deleted nucleotides, which implies abnormalities in thymic rearrangement. PCR might favor shorter templates, but patient and control samples were amplified and corrected together, so any skew would affect both groups equally. Only small numbers of individuals were included in the HLA sub-analyses, which left unresolved whether HLA type had any influence on TCRB rearrangement.

Each donor gave one peripheral blood draw, roughly 110 mL on average, collected into heparinised tubes. A BD FACSAria II was used to sort naive, central memory, regulatory and stem cell-like memory CD4+ T cells with a panel that included CD45RO, CCR7, CD25, CD127, CD95 and CD27. Purity was above 95% for every sorted population. PBMCs were isolated immediately by Lymphoprep density gradient centrifugation and stained directly without culture. So that batch effects would be minimized, each experiment stained and sorted samples in pairs, pairing one healthy donor with one patient. All of the isolated RNA was reverse transcribed with the High Capacity cDNA Reverse Transcription Kit, so expressed TCRB transcripts were sequenced. Deep immunoSEQ sequencing was applied to naive, central memory and regulatory T cell samples, giving an average of approximately 4 million total reads per sample. Sorted cells were lysed in RLT buffer and RNA was extracted with DNase-treated RNeasy Micro or Mini kits, depending on cell number. To prevent cross-contamination, every cell subset was processed on its own, while patient and healthy donor samples were processed together. TCRB sequences were amplified from cDNA with the immunoSEQ multiplex PCR, producing 87-bp fragments spanning the CDR3 region. The amplicons were sequenced using the Illumina HiSeq platform. The source study handled its data this way. PCR bias was corrected computationally using synthetic template baselines, and reads within Hamming distance 2 were collapsed, with unmergeable singletons discarded. By aligning reads against IMGT, V, D and J genes, CDR3 length, and insertions or deletions at six rearrangement sites were assigned. Within each subset, clonotype counts were normalized to sorted cell number, after which true diversity and Gini coefficients were computed with the tcR R package. Repertoire sharing was quantified using the overlap coefficient calculated on TCRB nucleotide sequences. Out-of-frame TCRB sequences from naive cells were analyzed as a proxy for the pre-selection repertoire. TCRdb's version of the immuneACCESS table is confined to in-frame rearrangements and falls short of the full clone set. An unresolved V gene accounts for under half of the shortfall where checked; the remainder is of unknown origin. That table supplies the V and J calls and clone size; D and trimming were determined from the DNA. The sample has roughly 700,000 clones on record, over 10% of them singletons. The leading ten clones occupy approximately 0.02% of the sample.

The origin of this receptor is a man aged 18 to 35 with type 1 diabetes. Sequenced: naive CD4+ T cells from blood. The label giving this sample's cell subset or site can be read as: true naive CD4+ T cells. In this chain, TRBV18 is recombined with TRBJ1-5, with no confidently assigned D gene. CDR3 protein: CASSPEVSNQPQHF. DNA sequence: TGTGCCAGCTCACCAGAGGTTAGCAATCAGCCCCAGCATTTT.